This TCR beta chain emerged from a study of beta chain features in type 1 diabetes. The study's findings and limits: Patients' naive, central memory and Treg TCRB repertoires seemed closer to one another than those of healthy donors.

This clone has a handful of counts. Its antigen is still unknown. Stem cell-like memory, regulatory, central memory and naive CD4+ cells were sorted via CD45RO/CCR7/CD25/CD127/CD95/CD27. The whole isolated RNA underwent reverse transcription, so sequencing captured expressed TCRB transcripts. Profiling relied on immunoSEQ multiplex PCR, and the TCRdb table lists in-frame clones only, not all of them. In the table there are 300,000 to 350,000 clones, under 8.5% of which are singletons. Germline loops: CDR1 SNHLY, CDR2 FYNNEI. The CDR3 extends over 13 amino acids. V was clipped by 7 bases and J by 2 bases, with 11 bases between them.

The sample was central memory CD4+ T cells from blood. The rearrangement links TRBV2 to TRBJ1-2; D not certain. This clonotype originated in a woman in her late teens or twenties in good health. CDR3 nucleotide sequence: TGTGCCAGCACCGAGGGCCAAAACTATGGCTACACCTTC. Amino acids: CASTEGQNYGYTF.